The text below deals with one TCR beta chain. Its antigen is still unknown. The source of the sample is a study of shared clonotypes between healthy human individuals. Study summary: Each donor had three CD4 naive, three CD4 memory, two CD8 naive and one CD8 memory plate.

Genomic DNA from each subset was divided evenly over several immunoSEQ plates. Only in-frame clones appear in the TCRdb table, and some are missing; sequencing was by immunoSEQ multiplex PCR. In the table there are just under 350,000 clones, 73% of which are singletons. Overall study results and limits: The generation probabilities recorded for non-shared clonotypes fell below those of clonotypes shared by all four donors. Donors were few, which limited the genetic and exposure-history diversity represented.

Per germline, CDR1 MDHEN and CDR2 SYDVKM. The CDR3 loop spans 16 amino acids. The V segment lost 5 bases and the J segment 4 bases; nucleotides outside the gene matches: 12. V usage is TRBV28 and J usage is TRBJ1-2; TRBD1 aligns across 8 bases. The receptor was derived from a man aged 25 to 40 in good health. Sequencing was done on a sample of memory CD4+ T cells sorted from blood. The subset: CD45RA-negative fraction. The CDR3 loop is CASSAPGQGAGYGYTF. DNA for the CDR3: TGTGCCAGCAGTGCCCCTGGACAGGGAGCGGGCTATGGCTACACCTTC.